This T cell receptor (beta chain) was found in a study of blood T cell repertoires in COVID-19. The V and J ends lost 3 bases and 4 bases respectively, with 13 bases between them. Germline CDR1 reads SQVTM; CDR2 reads ANQGSEA. The CDR3 sequence is 14 residues long. The table came from immunoSEQ multiplex PCR; TCRdb's copy has only in-frame clones and leaves some out. This sample carries around 150,000 clones, around 80% of them seen once, and the ten largest clones take 4.5% to 6%. The sequenced material came from peripheral blood. V usage is TRBV29-1 and J usage is TRBJ2-1; D remains ambiguous. This TCR was recovered from a woman aged 50 to 60 with acute or convalescent COVID-19. In DNA form, the CDR3 reads TGCAGCGTTGAGGAGACTGGTACTTACAATGAGCAGTTCTTC. The encoded protein is CSVEETGTYNEQFF.